The T cell receptor (beta chain) under discussion was sequenced for a study of T-cell memory formation after mild COVID-19. The overall study: In these data, TCR clusters were largely donor specific.

TCRdb recomputed calls from the 5' RACE reads with MiXCR, one row per CDR3 protein. The sample holds roughly 600,000 distinct CDR3 sequences, around 17% seen once. Notes on the study in general: Contracting CD8+ clones were enriched in EMRA, CD4+ mainly in CM and EM.

Germline assignment: CDR1 SGHVS and CDR2 FNYEAQ. Deletions cut 4 bases from V and 3 bases from J, with 13 bases between. The CDR3 consists of 14 residues. Comments on this clonotype: What it binds is not known.

The chain is built from TRBV7-6 and TRBJ2-7; D is ambiguous. Sequenced: PBMCs or a T cell subset sorted from them (not recorded which). The source of this sequence is an adult woman who had mild COVID-19 (a few samples of this study predate the infection). Cell type and time point are not known. The CDR3 sequence is CASSSGSRHYEQYF. The DNA of the CDR3 is TGTGCCAGCAGCTCAGGCAGTAGGCACTACGAGCAGTACTTC.